These T cell receptor beta chains were read from a single sample in a study of identifying expanded T cells in peripheral blood. Generated by immunoSEQ multiplex PCR, the TCRdb table keeps only in-frame clones and is missing some. The table has more than 95,000 clones, around four fifths seen once; the top ten hold over 3%. The sample taken for sequencing was blood. The receptors shown here come from a person aged 18-69 years in good health. CDR3s include the opening cysteine and the closing phenylalanine or tryptophan. The D gene is left open where the match is weak. Where a row states a size, it is once, few, many or the class of an expanded clone; other rows omit it.

.	TRBV13	TRBD1	TRBJ2-7	TGTGCCAGCAGCTTTGTGACAGGGGATGGCGAGCAGTACTTC	CASSFVTGDGEQYF
.	TRBV28	TRBD2	TRBJ2-5	TGTGCCAGCAGCCCGACCTCCTTACTAGCGGGGATACAAGAGACCCAGTACTTC	CASSPTSLLAGIQETQYF
.	TRBV6-5	TRBD2	TRBJ2-5	TGTGCCAGCAGTTACTCGATAACTAGCGGTCAAGAGACCCAGTACTTC	CASSYSITSGQETQYF
few	TRBV11-3	.	TRBJ1-1	TGTGCCAGCAGCTTAGGAGGGGAACCGAACGCTGAAGCTTTCTTT	CASSLGGEPNAEAFF
.	TRBV7-3	.	TRBJ2-1	TGTGCCAGCAGCTTCGGACTGGGAGAGCAGTTCTTC	CASSFGLGEQFF
.	TRBV5-5	.	TRBJ1-6	TGTGCCAGCAGCTTGGAGGGACGTAATTCACCCCTCCACTTT	CASSLEGRNSPLHF
.	TRBV27	.	TRBJ2-7	TGTGCCAGCAGTAAAATCACAGGGACCTACGAGCAGTACTTC	CASSKITGTYEQYF
.	TRBV25-1	TRBD2	TRBJ2-2	TGTGCCAGCACCCCAAGCACGCTAGCGGGCCCGAACACCGGGGAGCTGTTTTTT	CASTPSTLAGPNTGELFF
once	TRBV2	.	TRBJ2-2	TGTGCCAGCACCTCGGGGGCCGCGAACACCGGGGAGCTGTTTTTT	CASTSGAANTGELFF
.	TRBV7-2	TRBD2	TRBJ2-1	TGTGCCAGCAGCCAAAGCTTCGGGGGGTACAATGAGCAGTTCTTC	CASSQSFGGYNEQFF
.	TRBV19	.	TRBJ2-2	TGTGCCAGTAGCTCGGGACCCTCACGGGCCGGGGAGCTGTTTTTT	CASSSGPSRAGELFF
once	TRBV7-7	.	TRBJ2-5	TGTGCCAGCAGCTTATCCGGGAACCCTGTCGAGACCCAGTACTTC	CASSLSGNPVETQYF
.	TRBV6-5	TRBD1	TRBJ2-2	TGTGCCAGCAGTAAAGGGACAGAGAAGCTGTTTTTT	CASSKGTEKLFF
.	TRBV10-2	.	TRBJ2-3	TGCGCCAGCAGTGCTGAGGGGGATACGCAGTATTTT	CASSAEGDTQYF
.	TRBV7-8	.	TRBJ2-2	TGTGCCAGCAGCTTCACCCCGACCACCGGGGAGCTGTTTTTT	CASSFTPTTGELFF
once	TRBV11-3	TRBD1	TRBJ2-5	TGTGCCAGCAGCTTCGGACAGGAACAAGAGACCCAGTACTTC	CASSFGQEQETQYF
.	TRBV2	.	TRBJ2-5	TGTGCCAGCAGGACCCTCAAACAAGAGACCCAGTACTTC	CASRTLKQETQYF
.	TRBV4-3	TRBD2	TRBJ2-7	TGCGCCAGCAGCCAGGAGACTAGCGGGGGAACTTACTACGAGCAGTACTTC	CASSQETSGGTYYEQYF
.	TRBV5-4	TRBD1	TRBJ2-1	TGTGCCAGCAGCTCAGGGGGCAGAAGGTACAATGAGCAGTTCTTC	CASSSGGRRYNEQFF
.	TRBV27	.	TRBJ2-2	TGTGCCAGCAGTTGGATAGGGCCCAAGGGGGGAGGGCTTCCGAACACCGGGGAGCTGTTTTTT	CASSWIGPKGGGLPNTGELFF
.	TRBV18	.	TRBJ1-1	TGTGCCAGCTCACCATTTGGCGGTTTTAACACTGAAGCTTTCTTT	CASSPFGGFNTEAFF
.	TRBV6-5	.	TRBJ1-4	TGTGCCAGCAGTTACCGGGAAAATGAAAAACTGTTTTTT	CASSYRENEKLFF
.	TRBV10-3	.	TRBJ1-3	TGTGCCATCAGGGCAATTACAAGGATGGGAAACACCATATATTTT	CAIRAITRMGNTIYF
.	TRBV7-9	TRBD1	TRBJ1-2	TGTGCCAGCAGCGACAGGGGTTCTGGCTACACCTTC	CASSDRGSGYTF
.	TRBV9	.	TRBJ1-1	TGTGCCAGCAGCCCCGGGGCCTTTGAAGCTTTCTTT	CASSPGAFEAFF
.	TRBV5-1	.	TRBJ2-7	TGCGCCAGCAGCTTGACCATCGAGGGACATTCCACCTACGAGCAGTACTTC	CASSLTIEGHSTYEQYF
.	TRBV6-5	.	TRBJ2-6	TGTGCCAGCAGTTACGGTCTCTCTGGGGCCAACGTCCTGACTTTC	CASSYGLSGANVLTF
.	TRBV6-1	.	TRBJ1-2	TGTGCCAGCAGTGAAAATCGGGGCTATGGCTACACCTTC	CASSENRGYGYTF
once	TRBV6-1	TRBD1	TRBJ1-3	TGTGCCAGCAGTGCCGGCACAGGGGCTGGAAACACCATATATTTT	CASSAGTGAGNTIYF
.	TRBV6-6	.	TRBJ2-2	TGTGCCAGCATCACGACAACGAACACCGGGGAGCTGTTTTTT	CASITTTNTGELFF
.	TRBV7-2	.	TRBJ1-2	TGTGCCAGCAGCTTAGTGGAAAACTATGGCTACACCTTC	CASSLVENYGYTF
.	TRBV5-6	TRBD1	TRBJ1-6	TGTGCCAGCAGGAGTTTAGGACAGGGGAATTCACCCCTCCACTTT	CASRSLGQGNSPLHF
.	TRBV5-6	.	TRBJ1-2	TGTGCCAGCAGTCCCGGACCGAACGCTGGGTATGGCTACACCTTC	CASSPGPNAGYGYTF
.	TRBV15	.	TRBJ2-3	TGTGCCACCAGCCGTTCCCTTGGGGCAGCGAGCACAGATACGCAGTATTTT	CATSRSLGAASTDTQYF
.	TRBV9	.	TRBJ1-2	TGTGCCAGCATGAAGTTGGATGGCTACACCTTC	CASMKLDGYTF